These T cell receptor beta chains were read from a single sample in a study of T cell responses to AZD1222 COVID-19 vaccine. The protocol was immunoSEQ multiplex PCR, while the TCRdb copy is restricted to in-frame clones and leaves out a portion. The table lists 83,000 or so clones, about nine tenths of them singletons, with 6.9% in the top ten. The material was peripheral blood, obtained 28 days after the second AZD1222 dose. All receptors derive from an adult who received the AZD1222 COVID-19 vaccine. Each CDR3 is given with its conserved first and last residue. Each record gives: V gene, clone size, J gene, D gene, CDR3 protein, CDR3 DNA. A D gene is named only where the DNA matches it firmly. The size of a clone is reported for some rows only, either as once, few or many, or as a class for expanded clones.

TRBV5-1	NA	TRBJ2-7	TRBD1	CASSLDGQGYEQYF	TGCGCCAGCAGCTTGGATGGACAGGGATACGAGCAGTACTTC
TRBV3-1/TRBV3-2	NA	TRBJ2-7	TRBD1	CASSQRWDRGPNSYEQYF	TGTGCCAGCAGCCAAAGATGGGACAGGGGGCCAAATTCTTACGAGCAGTACTTC
TRBV30	NA	TRBJ1-1	NA	CAWSVGVATAFF	TGTGCCTGGAGTGTCGGAGTGGCGACTGCTTTCTTT
TRBV7-8	NA	TRBJ2-7	NA	CASSRGRINSYEQYF	TGTGCCAGCAGCCGAGGAAGAATAAACTCCTACGAGCAGTACTTC
TRBV7-2	NA	TRBJ2-5	TRBD1	CASSPIGTERTGAQYF	TGTGCCAGCAGCCCGATCGGGACAGAGAGAACCGGGGCCCAGTACTTC
TRBV19	few	TRBJ1-6	NA	CASSDEDYNSPLHF	TGTGCCAGTAGTGATGAGGACTATAATTCACCCCTCCACTTT
TRBV11-2	NA	TRBJ1-4	TRBD1	CASSLDLIRDSWMEKLFF	TGTGCCAGCAGCTTAGATCTGATTAGGGACAGTTGGATGGAAAAACTGTTTTTT
TRBV9	NA	TRBJ1-2	TRBD1	CASSDRQGAGTGYTF	TGTGCCAGCAGCGATAGACAGGGGGCGGGAACTGGCTACACCTTC
TRBV9	NA	TRBJ2-7	NA	CASSVEGSAYEQYF	TGTGCCAGCAGCGTAGAAGGTAGCGCCTACGAGCAGTACTTC
TRBV18	NA	TRBJ2-1	TRBD1	CASSPYYPGQGGKNEQFF	TGTGCCAGCTCACCTTATTACCCGGGACAGGGAGGAAAAAATGAGCAGTTCTTC
TRBV4-2	NA	TRBJ1-1	NA	CASSQTGRPFEAFF	TGTGCCAGCAGCCAAACAGGGAGACCTTTTGAAGCTTTCTTT
TRBV11-1	NA	TRBJ2-1	TRBD2	CASSLPGGRIYNEQFF	TGTGCCAGCAGCTTACCGGGCGGGAGGATATACAATGAGCAGTTCTTC
TRBV3-1/TRBV3-2	NA	TRBJ2-2	TRBD2	CASSTWEGPGELFF	TGTGCCAGCAGCACCTGGGAGGGCCCCGGGGAGCTGTTTTTT
TRBV2	NA	TRBJ1-3	NA	CASSDRANENTIYF	TGTGCCAGCAGTGACAGGGCCAACGAGAACACCATATATTTT
TRBV5-1	NA	TRBJ1-1	TRBD1	CASSSWTGPNTEAFF	TGCGCCAGCAGCTCATGGACAGGGCCGAACACTGAAGCTTTCTTT
TRBV7-2	NA	TRBJ1-3	NA	CASRSRRSPGNTIYF	TGTGCCAGCAGGTCCAGGAGGAGCCCTGGAAACACCATATATTTT
TRBV6-1	NA	TRBJ1-5	NA	CASRERDLPYSNQPQHF	TGTGCCAGCAGGGAACGGGACCTTCCGTATAGCAATCAGCCCCAGCATTTT
TRBV7-2	once	TRBJ2-4	NA	CASSFAVGQNIQYF	TGTGCCAGCAGCTTCGCGGTCGGACAGAACATTCAGTACTTC
TRBV6-5	NA	TRBJ1-5	TRBD1	CASSPQGEGNQPQHF	TGTGCCAGCAGTCCACAGGGGGAAGGCAATCAGCCCCAGCATTTT
TRBV18	NA	TRBJ2-2	NA	CASSPRRGENTGELFF	TGTGCCAGCTCACCAAGGCGGGGAGAGAACACCGGGGAGCTGTTTTTT
TRBV7-2	NA	TRBJ2-1	NA	CASSFTFGDEQFF	TGTGCCAGCAGCTTTACTTTCGGCGATGAGCAGTTCTTC
TRBV27	once	TRBJ2-7	NA	CASSLVAKTYEQYF	TGTGCCAGCAGTTTAGTTGCTAAGACCTACGAGCAGTACTTC
TRBV11-3	NA	TRBJ2-3	NA	CASSLAYGSTDTQYF	TGTGCCAGCAGCTTAGCGTACGGGAGCACAGATACGCAGTATTTT
TRBV25-1	NA	TRBJ2-3	TRBD2	CASSQLAGGPLPDTQYF	TGTGCCAGCAGTCAGCTAGCGGGAGGGCCGTTACCAGATACGCAGTATTTT
TRBV4-1	NA	TRBJ1-6	NA	CASSLKDSSYNSPLHF	TGCGCCAGCAGCCTTAAGGACAGCTCCTATAATTCACCCCTCCACTTT
TRBV28	NA	TRBJ2-2	NA	CASSHRDALGIGELFF	TGTGCCAGCAGTCACCGGGACGCACTTGGGATCGGGGAGCTGTTTTTT
TRBV5-6	once	TRBJ2-3	TRBD2	CASSPGLAGADTQYF	TGTGCCAGCAGCCCGGGACTAGCGGGAGCAGATACGCAGTATTTT
TRBV18	NA	TRBJ1-1	TRBD1	CASSPGATGGAFF	TGTGCCAGCTCACCCGGGGCGACAGGGGGAGCTTTCTTT
TRBV27	NA	TRBJ1-2	TRBD1	CASRPGQGADGYTF	TGTGCCAGCAGGCCGGGACAGGGGGCCGATGGCTACACCTTC
TRBV19	NA	TRBJ2-7	TRBD2	CASSTLAGGPEEQYF	TGTGCCAGTAGTACCCTAGCGGGAGGGCCTGAGGAGCAGTACTTC
TRBV12-2	NA	TRBJ2-1	NA	CASRPRTQPPLYNEQFF	TGTGCAAGTCGCCCGAGGACCCAACCCCCCCTATACAATGAGCAGTTCTTC
TRBV5-1	NA	TRBJ1-1	NA	CASYHGGENTEAFF	TGCGCCAGCTATCACGGGGGAGAGAACACTGAAGCTTTCTTT
TRBV27	NA	TRBJ2-1	NA	CASSWGGSYNEQFF	TGTGCCAGCAGTTGGGGTGGCTCCTACAATGAGCAGTTCTTC
TRBV19	NA	TRBJ2-1	NA	CASNGRVNEQFF	TGTGCCAGTAATGGCAGGGTCAATGAGCAGTTCTTC
TRBV2	NA	TRBJ1-1	NA	CASTLYHGPPDTEAFF	TGTGCCAGCACACTATACCATGGACCCCCGGACACTGAAGCTTTCTTT
TRBV4-1	few	TRBJ2-1	NA	CASSQYGKGMGNEQFF	TGCGCCAGCAGCCAATATGGTAAAGGCATGGGCAATGAGCAGTTCTTC
TRBV28	NA	TRBJ1-6	NA	CASSLRLNNSPLHF	TGTGCCAGCAGTTTAAGGCTTAATAATTCACCCCTCCACTTT